This record concerns one TCR beta chain sequence. The target antigen is unknown. The data originate from a study of cytomegalovirus exposure and HLA in healthy donors. PCR was performed using 60 Vbeta and 13 Jbeta primers. Repertoires were generated with immunoSEQ multiplex PCR, while TCRdb's copy carries only in-frame clones and drops some. The sample comprises 110,000 or so clones, less than 80% of which are singletons, and about 4.2% rests with the top ten. The CDR3 has 15 residues. Deletions cut 7 bases from V and 7 bases from J, with 22 bases between. Germline V lookup: CDR1 SNHLY, CDR2 FYNNEI. The study, taken as a whole, reports: Prior analysis indicated that the majority of TCR beta V segments exhibited productivity approximately 87% or approximately 30% of the time. There were about 160 TCR beta chains listed as cytomegalovirus-associated.

The sequencing input was PBMCs. This chain links TRBV2 with TRBJ1-1; D possibly corresponds to TRBD1 (5 bases). The TCR comes from a middle-aged woman in good health and CMV-seropositive. For the CDR3, the DNA is TGTGCCAGCATTGCACGAGAGGGAGGGGTCGGTGAAGCTTTCTTT. This sequence encodes CASIAREGGVGEAFF.